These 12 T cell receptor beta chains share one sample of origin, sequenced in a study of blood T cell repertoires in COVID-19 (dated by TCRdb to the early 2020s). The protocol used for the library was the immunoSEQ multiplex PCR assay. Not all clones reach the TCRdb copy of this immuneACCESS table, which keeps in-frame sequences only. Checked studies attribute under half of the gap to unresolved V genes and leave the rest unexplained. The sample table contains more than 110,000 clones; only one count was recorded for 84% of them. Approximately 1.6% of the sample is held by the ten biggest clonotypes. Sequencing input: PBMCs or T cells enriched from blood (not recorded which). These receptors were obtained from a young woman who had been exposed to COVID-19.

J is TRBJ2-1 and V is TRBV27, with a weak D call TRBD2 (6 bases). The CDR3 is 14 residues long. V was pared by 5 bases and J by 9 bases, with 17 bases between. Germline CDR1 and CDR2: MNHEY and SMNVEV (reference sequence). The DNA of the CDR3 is TGTGCCAGCAGTCAACTAGCCGGAGTCAGTGAGCAGTTCTTC. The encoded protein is CASSQLAGVSEQFF.

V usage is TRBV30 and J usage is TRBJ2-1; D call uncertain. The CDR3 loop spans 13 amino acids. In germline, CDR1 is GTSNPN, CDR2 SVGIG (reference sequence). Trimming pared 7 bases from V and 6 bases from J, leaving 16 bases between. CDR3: CASLTLGRNEQFF. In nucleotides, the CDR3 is TGTGCCTCGCTTACCCTAGGCCGCAATGAGCAGTTCTTC.

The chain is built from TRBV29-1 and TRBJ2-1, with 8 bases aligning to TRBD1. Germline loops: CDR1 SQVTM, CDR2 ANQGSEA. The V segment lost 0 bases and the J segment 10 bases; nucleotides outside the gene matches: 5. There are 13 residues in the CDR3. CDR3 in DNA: TGCAGCGTTGAAGAGACAGGGGCGGGGGAGCAGTTCTTC. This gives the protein CSVEETGAGEQFF.

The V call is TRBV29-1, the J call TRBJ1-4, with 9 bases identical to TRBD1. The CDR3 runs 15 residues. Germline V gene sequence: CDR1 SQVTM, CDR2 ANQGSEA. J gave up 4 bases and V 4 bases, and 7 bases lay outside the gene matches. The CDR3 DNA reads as TGCAGCGTTGGGCAGACAGGGGGTGGTAATGAAAAACTGTTTTTT. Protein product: CSVGQTGGGNEKLFF.

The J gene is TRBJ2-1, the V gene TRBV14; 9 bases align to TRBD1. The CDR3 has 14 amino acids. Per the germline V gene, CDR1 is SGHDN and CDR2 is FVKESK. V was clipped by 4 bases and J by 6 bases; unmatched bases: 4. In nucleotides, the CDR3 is TGTGCCAGCAGCCCCCGGGACAGGGTCAATGAGCAGTTCTTC. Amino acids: CASSPRDRVNEQFF.

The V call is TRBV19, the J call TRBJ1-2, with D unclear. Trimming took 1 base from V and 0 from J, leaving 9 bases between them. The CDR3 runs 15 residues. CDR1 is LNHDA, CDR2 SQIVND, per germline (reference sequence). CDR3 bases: TGTGCCAGTAGTATAGTGCTGGAGACTAACTATGGCTACACCTTC. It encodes CASSIVLETNYGYTF.

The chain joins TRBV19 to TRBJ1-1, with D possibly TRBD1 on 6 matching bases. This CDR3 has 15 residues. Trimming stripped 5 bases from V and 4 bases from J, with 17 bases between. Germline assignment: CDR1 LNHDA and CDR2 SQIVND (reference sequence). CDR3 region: CASSDHPGRGTEAFF. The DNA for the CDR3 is TGTGCCAGTAGTGACCACCCCGGCAGGGGCACTGAAGCTTTCTTT.

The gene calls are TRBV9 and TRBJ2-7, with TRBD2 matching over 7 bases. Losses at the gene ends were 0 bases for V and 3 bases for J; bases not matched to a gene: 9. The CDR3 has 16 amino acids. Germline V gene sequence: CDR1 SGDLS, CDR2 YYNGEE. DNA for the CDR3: TGTGCCAGCAGCGTAGGAGGGGCGGGGGTGAGCTACGAGCAGTACTTC. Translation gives CASSVGGAGVSYEQYF.

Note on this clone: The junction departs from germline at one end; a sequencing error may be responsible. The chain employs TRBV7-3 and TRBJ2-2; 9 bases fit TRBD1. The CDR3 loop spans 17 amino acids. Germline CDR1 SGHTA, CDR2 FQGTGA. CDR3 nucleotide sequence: TGTGCCAGCAGCTCCCTCCCCGGGACAGGGAACCCCGGGGAGCTGTTTTTT. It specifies CASSSLPGTGNPGELFF.

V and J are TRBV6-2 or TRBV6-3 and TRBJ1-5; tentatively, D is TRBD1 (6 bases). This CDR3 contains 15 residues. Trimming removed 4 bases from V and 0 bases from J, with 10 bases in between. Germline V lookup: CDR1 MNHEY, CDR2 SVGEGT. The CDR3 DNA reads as TGTGCCAGCAGTTCCCAGGGGCATAGCAATCAGCCCCAGCATTTT. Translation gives CASSSQGHSNQPQHF.

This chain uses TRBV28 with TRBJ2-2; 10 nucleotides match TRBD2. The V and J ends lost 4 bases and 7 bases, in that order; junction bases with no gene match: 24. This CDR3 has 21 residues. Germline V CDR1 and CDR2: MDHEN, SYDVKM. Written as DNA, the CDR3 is TGTGCCAGCAGTTCCGCAAACCTTCTAGCGGGAGCGGATGTTTTCGGCGGGGAGCTGTTTTTT. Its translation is CASSSANLLAGADVFGGELFF.

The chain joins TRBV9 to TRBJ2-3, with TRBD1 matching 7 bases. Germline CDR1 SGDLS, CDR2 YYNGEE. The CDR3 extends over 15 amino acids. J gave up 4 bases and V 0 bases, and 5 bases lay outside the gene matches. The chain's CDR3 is CASSVAGTAADTQYF. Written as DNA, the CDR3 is TGTGCCAGCAGCGTAGCTGGGACAGCCGCAGATACGCAGTATTTT.